Presented here are 13 T cell receptor beta chains from one specimen sequenced in a study of cytomegalovirus exposure and HLA in healthy donors. It was with 60 Vbeta and 13 Jbeta primers that the PCR ran. Clones were read by immunoSEQ multiplex PCR, and TCRdb kept only the in-frame ones, dropping some. Here the sample table reports about 54,000 clones. Sequenced input: PBMCs. The receptors stem from a middle-aged woman in good health and CMV-seronegative.

The J gene is TRBJ1-2, the V gene TRBV19; 7 bases are a match to TRBD1. This CDR3 is 13 amino acids long. V trimming: 6 bases; J trimming: 8 bases; junction bases outside the gene matches: 9. The germline CDR1 and CDR2 sequences are LNHDA and SQIVND (reference sequence). The CDR3 loop reads CASRGQEKFGYTF. The CDR3 bases are TGTGCCAGTAGAGGACAGGAGAAGTTCGGCTACACCTTC.

The chain combines TRBV7-9 with TRBJ1-3; D unclear. CDR1 is SEHNR, CDR2 FQNEAQ, per germline (reference sequence). The V gene lost 5 bases and the J gene lost 10 bases, with 12 bases spanning the gap. The CDR3 runs 12 residues. The CDR3 loop reads CASSPRIRTIYF. The CDR3 DNA reads TGTGCCAGCAGCCCGAGAATACGAACCATATATTTT.

This chain links TRBV6-5 with TRBJ1-3; TRBD1 might be the D (5 bases). The germline V gene has CDR1 MNHEY and CDR2 SVGAGI. The V gene lost 4 bases and the J gene lost 2 bases, with 12 bases spanning the gap. The length of the CDR3 is 15 residues. The CDR3 DNA is TGTGCCAGCAGTTCCCGACAGACTCCTGGAAACACCATATATTTT. Its translation is CASSSRQTPGNTIYF.

The chain has TRBV2 and TRBJ2-7; D may be TRBD1 (5 bases). V lost 1 base, J lost 3 bases, and 19 bases lay in between. CDR1 is SNHLY, CDR2 FYNNEI, per germline. This CDR3 is built from 17 residues. The CDR3 DNA reads as TGTGCCAGCAGTGAAGGCCCCTTAGGCAGGGATAGCTACGAGCAGTACTTC. Residues: CASSEGPLGRDSYEQYF.

J is TRBJ1-2 and V is TRBV19; 10 bases agree with TRBD1. The junction had 8 bases not matched to a gene; V was cut back by 6 bases and J by 4 bases. The CDR3 is made up of 15 amino acids. Germline V gene sequence: CDR1 LNHDA, CDR2 SQIVND (reference sequence). The DNA for the CDR3 is TGTGCCAGTAGATCAGGACAGGGGGGAATCTATGGCTACACCTTC. Translated: CASRSGQGGIYGYTF.

The chain couples TRBV6-1 to TRBJ1-1; tentative D call: TRBD1 (6 bases). This CDR3 contains 16 residues. V gave up 1 base and J gave up 1 base, with 13 bases separating them. The germline CDR1 and CDR2 sequences are MNHNS and SASEGT. In nucleotides, the CDR3 is TGTGCCAGCAGTGAAGGCGCAGGGGTTTGGAACACTGAAGCTTTCTTT. Translated, it gives CASSEGAGVWNTEAFF.

The V gene is TRBV9, the J gene TRBJ2-1; tentative D call: TRBD2 (5 bases). CDR1 is SGDLS and CDR2 is YYNGEE in the germline V gene. This CDR3 has 16 amino acids. Trimming stripped 0 bases from V and 5 bases from J, with 15 bases between. The CDR3 DNA reads as TGTGCCAGCAGCGTAGCGCGCGGGCGGTCGGACAATGAGCAGTTCTTC. Translated: CASSVARGRSDNEQFF.

The genes are TRBV27 and TRBJ1-6; 7 nucleotides agree with TRBD1. The V gene's germline CDR1 is MNHEY and CDR2 SMNVEV (reference sequence). The CDR3 has 13 residues. V was pared by 6 bases and J by 7 bases, with 3 bases of the junction left unmatched. Here the CDR3 reads CASRDRENSPLHF. CDR3 DNA sequence: TGTGCCAGCAGAGACAGGGAAAATTCACCCCTCCACTTT.

The chain recombines TRBV19 with TRBJ2-7, with 8 bases that match TRBD1. This CDR3 contains 16 residues. Germline V gives CDR1 LNHDA, CDR2 SQIVND (reference sequence). With 3 bases clipped from V and 0 bases from J, the junction kept 7 bases outside the gene matches. The CDR3 coding sequence is TGTGCCAGTAGTATCTCCGGGACAGGAACCTCCTACGAGCAGTACTTC. Encoded protein: CASSISGTGTSYEQYF.

Written as DNA, the CDR3 is TGTGCCAGCTCACCAGGAGCGGGGCCGGGCAATGAGCAGTTCTTC. Translated: CASSPGAGPGNEQFF. The chain uses TRBV18 and TRBJ2-1, with 7 bases fitting TRBD2. This CDR3 is 15 amino acids long. The ends lost 2 bases at V and 6 bases at J; junction bases unmatched: 7. CDR1 is KGHSH, CDR2 LQKENI, per germline.

The V call is TRBV2, the J call TRBJ2-1, with TRBD2 as a possible D gene (6 bases). The germline V gene encodes CDR1 SNHLY and CDR2 FYNNEI. This CDR3 has 13 residues. The ends were cut back, 8 bases at V and 0 bases at J, with 8 bases in the middle. CDR3 in amino acids: CASGRSSYNEQFF. The CDR3, as DNA: TGTGCCAGCGGGAGGAGCTCCTACAATGAGCAGTTCTTC.

V gene TRBV5-1 combines with J gene TRBJ2-5, with 13 bases fitting TRBD2. Trimming at V came to 4 bases and at J to 5 bases, leaving 8 bases not matched to a gene. Per the germline V gene, CDR1 is SGHRS and CDR2 is YFSETQ. This CDR3 contains 16 residues. CDR3 in DNA: TGCGCCAGCAGCCAAGGACTAGCGGGAGTTTTGGAGACCCAGTACTTC. This translates into CASSQGLAGVLETQYF. Together with reference TRBV5-1 and TRBJ2-5, the CDR3 gives the full variable domain: KAGVTQTPRYLIKTRGQQVTLSCSPISGHRSVSWYQQTPGQGLQFLFEYFSETQRNKGNFPGRFSGRQFSNSRSEMNVSTLELGDSALYLCASSQGLAGVLETQYFGPGTRLLVL.

V and J are TRBV2 and TRBJ2-7; 8 nucleotides agree with TRBD1. The CDR3 length is 18 residues. Germline CDR1 is SNHLY and CDR2 is FYNNEI. The ends lost 4 bases at V and 3 bases at J; junction bases unmatched: 17. The CDR3 region is CASSGPIPHGQGDYEQYF. CDR3 sequence (DNA): TGTGCCAGCAGTGGTCCTATTCCCCACGGACAGGGAGACTACGAGCAGTACTTC. Supplemented by reference TRBV2 and TRBJ2-7, the full variable domain reads EPEVTQTPSHQVTQMGQEVILRCVPISNHLYFYWYRQILGQKVEFLVSFYNNEISEKSEIFDDQFSVERPDGSNFTLKIRSTKLEDSAMYFCASSGPIPHGQGDYEQYFGPGTRLTVT.